A single T cell receptor (beta chain) is shown here with its context. The sample holds a few counts of this clonotype. Its antigen remains unidentified. One base away there is no much larger clone; base qualities are not given. TCR cDNA was synthesized by 5'RACE template switching, which introduced a universal primer site and unique molecular identifiers. cDNA synthesis was primed from both the TCR alpha and TCR beta constant segments. Library amplification involved two PCR steps, and the second step added sample barcodes and sequencing adapters. Sequencing of libraries was performed on Illumina HiSeq 2500 (2x100 bp) or NovaSeq (2x150 bp). On the study's bioinformatics: MIGEC handled demultiplexing of reads and collapsing into UMI consensus sequences, while MiXCR performed V(D)J alignment. Vaccine-responding clonotypes were defined with edgeR using replicate PBMC samples, requiring FDR below 0.01 and a log2 fold change above 5 up to day 15. CD4 or CD8 identity was assigned to each bulk clonotype according to whether the clonotype was present at higher abundance in the sequenced CD4 repertoire or the sequenced CD8 repertoire. TCRdb ran its own pipeline on the public reads, namely fastp trimming at Q25 and MiXCR clone calling, and kept in-frame beta chains. Each entry merges the rows of one CDR3 protein and shows their most common DNA and genes. TCRdb, not the original authors, processed these V and J calls. For this sample there are 500,000 to 650,000 distinct CDR3 sequences; roughly a sixth appear just once. The top ten hold around 16% of the sample.

The treatment or condition tag for this specimen amounts to: live attenuated yellow fever vaccine strain. At each blood-draw timepoint, two biological replicates of bulk PBMCs were obtained. PBMCs were isolated from peripheral blood using a standard Ficoll-Paque protocol. RNA was extracted with TriZol from bulk PBMCs, CD4 and CD8 fractions, and dextramer-positive and dextramer-negative fractions. V gives up 0 bases and J gives up 5 bases, and the segment between their germline ends measures 7 bases. Including cysteine and phenylalanine, the CDR3 has 13 amino acids. This entry keeps only the CDR3 DNA: 39 bases, framed from base 1. Taken from the germline V gene, the CDR1 and CDR2 loops are MNHEY and SVGEGT. The record originates from a study of T cells after yellow fever vaccination (dated 2019 in TCRdb). Regarding the complete study: The SMART-Seq v4 Ultra Low Input RNA kit was used to prepare libraries from fractions with low cell numbers. To follow T-cell clones before and after both primary and booster YFV17D yellow fever vaccination, bulk TCR alpha and beta repertoires underwent longitudinal sequencing. The cohort comprised two healthy male donors, one aged 18 to 30 and one aged 30 to 40 years. Bulk PBMC replicates and cell subsets were isolated from blood drawn at multiple timepoints before and after both primary and secondary immunization.

Results the study describes overall, beyond this receptor: Computational filtering was needed because FACS-sorted repertoires could contain abundant contaminating clonotypes from the bulk population. The secondary T-cell response was weaker than the primary response but faster, peaking on day 5 instead of day 15. Only a couple of donors were included in the study, so the extent to which the findings can be generalized is limited. A small fraction of clonotypes appeared in both the CD4 and CD8 compartments, likely as a result of convergent recombination. After the booster, most clones that had expanded after primary vaccination were detected again (about 97% of CD4 and around 88% of CD8), suggesting broad maintenance of memory.

This clonotype originated in a man aged 18 to 30 who received the YFV17D yellow fever vaccine. The V gene is TRBV6-2 or TRBV6-3 and the J gene is TRBJ1-1; the D gene remains uncertain. The sample consisted of PBMCs, taken 4 to 6 days after the first yellow fever vaccination. The CDR3 sequence is CASSYSAWTEAFF. The bases are TGTGCCAGCAGTTACTCGGCGTGGACTGAAGCTTTCTTT.